What follows are 16 T cell receptor beta chains derived from one specimen sequenced in a study of T-cell reconstitution after alpha-beta-depleted transplantation in children. The library targeted TCRbeta and was prepared with unique molecular identifiers. TCRdb called the PCR reads again in MiXCR, with one record for every CDR3 protein. The sample shows approximately 500,000 distinct CDR3 sequences, roughly a tenth of them seen only once. This sample comprised PBMCs, obtained before TCRalphabeta/CD19-depleted stem cell transplant. The receptor set was obtained from a child aged 2 to 10 with inherited bone marrow failure, due to receive a stem cell transplant.

In its sample, this clonotype was seen many times. The rearrangement uses TRBV4-3 and TRBJ2-1; D gene unclear. Between the trimmed V and J ends, which lost 0 bases and 3 bases, there was a span of 9 bases. This CDR3 comprises 15 residues. Germline CDR1 and CDR2: LGHNA and YSLEER. CDR3 nucleotide sequence: TGCGCCAGCAGCCAAGAGGTCGGATACTACAATGAGCAGTTCTTC. This codes for CASSQEVGYYNEQFF.

This clonotype was counted a few times. The chain carries TRBV7-8 and TRBJ2-7; D ambiguous. CDR1 is SGHVS, CDR2 FQNEAQ, per germline. The CDR3 has 14 residues. V was shortened by 3 bases and J by 6 bases, with 15 bases between the two germline ends. CDR3 amino acids: CASSLRPIPPEQYF. The CDR3 region has the DNA TGTGCCAGCAGCTTGCGGCCCATCCCCCCCGAGCAGTACTTC. The variable domain in full, with the rest retrieved from reference TRBV7-8 and TRBJ2-7, is GAGVSQSPRYKVAKRGQDVALRCDPISGHVSLFWYQQALGQGPEFLTYFQNEAQLDKSGLPSDRFFAERPEGSVSTLKIQRTQQEDSAVYLCASSLRPIPPEQYFGPGTRLTVT.

Regarding this clonotype: A much bigger clone sits one base away, suggesting this may be a read error. The genes are TRBV5-1 and TRBJ1-5, with D perhaps matching TRBD1 (6 bases). Germline assignment: CDR1 SGHRS and CDR2 YFSETQ. This CDR3 is 16 amino acids long. The germline V and J ends were trimmed by 2 bases and 3 bases, with 15 bases remaining between them. The CDR3 spells CASSFGTRGTNQPQHF. The CDR3 DNA is TGCGCCAGCAGCTTCGGGACACGAGGAACCAATCAGCCCCAGCATTTT.

This clonotype was counted ten times or more. The genes are TRBV11-2 and TRBJ2-3, with D perhaps matching TRBD1 or TRBD2 (6 bases each). In germline, CDR1 is SGHAT, CDR2 FQNNGV. The ends were cut back, 11 bases at V and 2 bases at J, with 14 bases in the middle. The CDR3 covers 13 residues. CDR3 residues: CAWGAGFTDTQYF. In nucleotides, the CDR3 is TGTGCCTGGGGGGCGGGATTCACAGATACGCAGTATTTT.

With respect to this clonotype: One junction end does not reproduce the germline sequence, and a read error may be involved. The chain joins TRBV6-2 or TRBV6-3 to TRBJ2-7, with D hard to call. CDR3 length: 11 residues. The germline gives CDR1 MNHEY, CDR2 SVGEGT. As DNA, the CDR3 is TGTGCCAGCAGTTACCTGTTCGGCTACGCCTTC. Protein sequence: CASSYLFGYAF.

There are a few counts of this clonotype. The chain recombines TRBV4-1 with TRBJ2-1; 11 bases map to TRBD2. V trimming: 1 base; J trimming: 0 bases; junction bases outside the gene matches: 11. The V gene's germline CDR1 is MGHRA and CDR2 YSYEKL. The CDR3 sequence is 20 residues long. The CDR3 here is CASSQVGTSGTFYSYNEQFF. The CDR3 bases are TGCGCCAGCAGCCAAGTAGGGACTAGCGGAACATTCTACTCCTACAATGAGCAGTTCTTC.

This clonotype was observed many times. The chain recombines TRBV12-3 or TRBV12-4 with TRBJ1-1, with D possibly TRBD1 on 5 matching bases. Trimming pared 2 bases from V and 4 bases from J, leaving 8 bases between. This CDR3 has 13 amino acids. CDR3 in amino acids: CASSLRGVTEAFF. CDR3 DNA sequence: TGTGCCAGCAGTTTAAGAGGGGTCACTGAAGCTTTCTTT.

This clonotype was counted at least ten times. This sequence joins TRBV29-1 and TRBJ2-1, with D hard to call. This CDR3 comprises 13 residues. The V end was cut by 2 bases, the J end by 3 bases, with 8 bases between. The germline V gene encodes CDR1 SQVTM and CDR2 ANQGSEA. The CDR3 is CSVESLNYNEQFF. Here the CDR3 DNA reads TGCAGCGTTGAAAGTCTCAACTACAATGAGCAGTTCTTC.

This clonotype occurred many times. The J gene is TRBJ2-5, the V gene TRBV28, with 11 bases fitting TRBD2. After removal of 2 bases from V and 5 bases from J, the junction contained 10 bases not matched to a gene. CDR1 MDHEN and CDR2 SYDVKM come from the germline V gene. The CDR3 spans 17 residues. The CDR3 region has the DNA TGTGCCAGCAGTTTAACCCGTCCTAGCGGGAGGTGGGAGACCCAGTACTTC. It encodes CASSLTRPSGRWETQYF.

This clonotype was recorded at least ten times. The V call is TRBV27, the J call TRBJ2-7; D is ambiguous. CDR1 is MNHEY, CDR2 SMNVEV, per germline (reference sequence). This CDR3 spans 13 amino acids. Deletions cut 3 bases from V and 5 bases from J, with 11 bases between. For the CDR3, the DNA is TGTGCCAGCAGTTTTGGCCTTCAGAACGAGCAGTACTTC. This gives the protein CASSFGLQNEQYF.

Ten or more counts support this clonotype. This chain joins TRBV27 and TRBJ2-3; 9 bases line up with TRBD2. The CDR3 consists of 16 residues. Germline V lookup: CDR1 MNHEY, CDR2 SMNVEV (reference sequence). With V trimmed by 5 bases and J by 3 bases, 9 bases remained unmatched. CDR3 region: CASSGAVAGVTDTQYF. The CDR3 bases are TGTGCCAGCAGTGGGGCGGTAGCGGGAGTGACAGATACGCAGTATTTT.

This clonotype was detected many times. This chain links TRBV6-1 with TRBJ1-2, with D uncertain. The germline V gene has CDR1 MNHNS and CDR2 SASEGT. Trimming cost V 5 bases and J 2 bases, with 12 bases left between them. CDR3 length: 14 residues. The CDR3 sequence: CASSPRRENYGYTF. DNA for the CDR3: TGTGCCAGCAGTCCGAGAAGGGAGAACTATGGCTACACCTTC.

This clonotype was observed many times. The chain combines TRBV11-2 with TRBJ1-6, with D unclear. Trimming left V 1 base short and J 8 bases short, with 9 bases between. This CDR3 spans 14 amino acids. CDR1 SGHAT and CDR2 FQNNGV come from the germline V gene. The CDR3 protein is CASSLVGSYSPLHF. The DNA for the CDR3 is TGTGCCAGCAGCTTAGTAGGCAGTTATTCACCCCTCCACTTT.

This clonotype showed up many times. This chain links TRBV29-1 with TRBJ2-1, with 13 nucleotides matching TRBD2. From germline, CDR1 is SQVTM and CDR2 ANQGSEA. This CDR3 is 14 amino acids long. The junction had 7 bases not matched to a gene; V was cut back by 5 bases and J by 9 bases. CDR3 nucleotide sequence: TGCAGCGTTTCCGGACTAGCGGGAGCTGGTGAGCAGTTCTTC. Translated, it gives CSVSGLAGAGEQFF.

This clonotype came up many times. The chain links TRBV5-1 to TRBJ2-5; D unclear. V was clipped by 3 bases and J by 1 base, with 10 bases between them. Germline-derived CDR1 and CDR2 are SGHRS and YFSETQ. CDR3 length: 14 amino acids. CDR3 region: CASSSRTRQETQYF. In DNA, the CDR3 is TGCGCCAGCAGCTCACGTACACGCCAAGAGACCCAGTACTTC.

This clonotype has just a few counts. The V call is TRBV5-5, the J call TRBJ2-3, with 9 bases identical to TRBD1. Germline lookup yields CDR1 SGHKS and CDR2 YYEKEE (reference sequence). There are 17 residues in the CDR3. With 3 bases clipped from V and 1 base from J, the junction kept 9 bases outside the gene matches. CDR3 nucleotides: TGTGCCAGCAGCTCCCTGGCGCGGGACAGGGGCACAGATACGCAGTATTTT. Encoded protein: CASSSLARDRGTDTQYF.